This T cell receptor beta chain was recovered during a study of blood T cell repertoires in COVID-19. Overall study context: Specimens from acute and convalescent COVID-19 originated in the United States, Italy and Spain. PBMCs, B-cell-depleted T cells, or T cells provided the cDNA or gDNA that made up the material.

V lost 6 bases to trimming and J lost 7 bases, with 22 bases between them. The CDR3 runs to 16 residues. Germline V gene data show CDR1 as ENHRY and CDR2 as SYGVKD. This clone has only one observation. Original data processing: Estimation of nucleated cell counts was performed using reference gene primer amplification. Repertoires were generated with immunoSEQ multiplex PCR, while TCRdb's copy carries only in-frame clones and drops some. The V and J calls and clone size are taken from that table; D and trimming were inferred from the DNA. The sample lists more than 150,000 clones, approximately 86% occurring once.

This TCR derives from a man in his sixties with acute or convalescent COVID-19. This rearrangement joins TRBV10-3 to TRBJ1-5, with D maybe TRBD1 (6 bases). Sequenced: peripheral blood. CDR3 loop: CAISTGLWETGQPQHF. DNA of the CDR3: TGTGCCATCAGCACAGGGCTCTGGGAGACGGGCCAGCCCCAGCATTTT.